What follows are 19 T cell receptor beta chains derived from one specimen sequenced in a study of CD8 T cells in Susac syndrome. Random hexamers were used to reverse transcribe the RNA input (about 0.5 to 1 ug). TCRdb fed the immunoSEQ multiplex PCR reads into MiXCR, producing one record per CDR3 protein. The sample holds 150,000 to 200,000 distinct CDR3 sequences, roughly 94% seen once. The sequenced sample was CD4+ T cells from PBMCs. All receptors derive from a human donor with multiple sclerosis.

This chain uses TRBV9 with TRBJ2-7; D is ambiguous. CDR1 and CDR2 (germline): SGDLS, YYNGEE. The CDR3 totals 14 residues. Trimming removed 0 bases at V and 0 bases at J, with 7 bases between. The CDR3: CASSVGASSYEQYF. DNA of the CDR3: TGTGCCAGCAGCGTAGGCGCGAGCTCCTACGAGCAGTACTTC.

This chain uses TRBV30 with TRBJ2-7; D is undetermined. Trimming removed 2 bases from V and 4 bases from J, with 12 bases in between. This CDR3 has 13 residues. Per germline, CDR1 GTSNPN and CDR2 SVGIG (reference sequence). CDR3 loop: CAWSMETVYEQYF. CDR3 bases: TGTGCCTGGAGTATGGAGACGGTTTACGAGCAGTACTTC.

The V call is TRBV6-1, the J call TRBJ1-1; D call uncertain. Per germline, CDR1 MNHNS and CDR2 SASEGT. The CDR3 extends over 13 amino acids. The V end lost 7 bases, the J end lost 10 bases, and 19 bases lay between the germline ends. CDR3 sequence: CASTNPGRRGAFF. For the CDR3, the DNA is TGTGCCAGCACAAACCCGGGGAGGCGCGGAGCTTTCTTT.

This rearrangement joins TRBV7-2 to TRBJ2-6; no clear D. The germline gives CDR1 SGHTA, CDR2 FQGNSA. The V end was cut by 5 bases, the J end by 0 bases, with 11 bases between. This CDR3 has 16 residues. In nucleotides, the CDR3 is TGTGCCAGCAGCCCACGCGACAACTCTGGGGCCAACGTCCTGACTTTC. This translates into CASSPRDNSGANVLTF.

The chain combines TRBV11-2 with TRBJ2-1, with 13 bases matching TRBD2. J lost 7 bases, V lost 0 bases, and 6 bases had no gene match. This CDR3 region has 17 residues. Germline-derived CDR1 and CDR2 are SGHAT and FQNNGV. Here the CDR3 DNA reads TGTGCCAGCAGCTTAGATTCTCGGACTAGCGGGAGTAATGAGCAGTTCTTC. Translated: CASSLDSRTSGSNEQFF.

The J gene is TRBJ1-1, the V gene TRBV2; D is uncertain. The germline V and J ends were trimmed by 8 bases and 1 base, with 11 bases remaining between them. Germline V gives CDR1 SNHLY, CDR2 FYNNEI. This CDR3 region has 13 residues. The CDR3 DNA sequence: TGTGCCAGCTGGTACGACCGGAACACTGAAGCTTTCTTT. Its translation: CASWYDRNTEAFF.

CDR3: CSVDRGTSGRTYNEQFF. CDR3 bases: TGCAGCGTTGACAGGGGAACTAGCGGGCGTACCTACAATGAGCAGTTCTTC. The gene calls are TRBV29-1 and TRBJ2-1; 9 bases match TRBD2. The V segment lost 3 bases and the J segment 2 bases; nucleotides outside the gene matches: 11. CDR3 size: 17 residues. Per the germline V gene, CDR1 is SQVTM and CDR2 is ANQGSEA.

V and J are TRBV20-1 and TRBJ1-2, with D perhaps TRBD1 (6 bases). Germline values: CDR1 DFQATT, CDR2 SNEGSKA (reference sequence). The CDR3 contains 15 residues. Trimming removed 3 bases at V and 3 bases at J, with 17 bases between. CDR3 bases: TGCAGTGCTAGTCTCCTCCGACAGGATTACTATGGCTACACCTTC. Translation gives CSASLLRQDYYGYTF.

V and J are TRBV15 and TRBJ2-3; the D gene is possibly TRBD1 (7 bases). The CDR3 covers 14 residues. The germline V gene has CDR1 LNHNV and CDR2 YYDKDF (reference sequence). Trimming removed 5 bases at V and 6 bases at J, with 15 bases between. The CDR3 nucleotides read TGTGCCACCAGCGGCCAGACAGGGAGGGATACGCAGTATTTT. Amino acid sequence: CATSGQTGRDTQYF.

CDR3 amino acids: CASSLVAVNQPQHF. Written as DNA, the CDR3 is TGTGCCAGCAGTTTAGTGGCGGTCAATCAGCCCCAGCATTTT. This chain uses TRBV12-3 or TRBV12-4 with TRBJ1-5; D is unclear. The CDR3 is 14 residues long. The V end was cut by 1 base, the J end by 3 bases, with 7 bases between.

The V and J genes are TRBV7-7 and TRBJ2-2; TRBD1 or TRBD2 may be the D gene (5 bases each). This CDR3 has 14 amino acids. The V gene lost 5 bases and the J gene lost 7 bases, with 14 bases spanning the gap. Germline CDR1 and CDR2: SSHAT and FNYEAQ (reference sequence). This CDR3 is CASSLRGEGGELFF. CDR3 DNA sequence: TGTGCCAGCAGCCTGAGGGGCGAGGGCGGGGAGCTGTTTTTT.

The chain has TRBV5-1 and TRBJ1-5, with D uncertain. From germline, CDR1 is SGHRS and CDR2 YFSETQ. The V end was cut by 0 bases, the J end by 6 bases, with 7 bases between. The length of the CDR3 is 13 residues. The CDR3 sequence is CASSLVGSQPQHF. CDR3 in DNA: TGCGCCAGCAGCTTGGTGGGGAGTCAGCCCCAGCATTTT. Together with reference TRBV5-1 and TRBJ1-5, the CDR3 gives the full variable domain: KAGVTQTPRYLIKTRGQQVTLSCSPISGHRSVSWYQQTPGQGLQFLFEYFSETQRNKGNFPGRFSGRQFSNSRSEMNVSTLELGDSALYLCASSLVGSQPQHFGDGTRLSIL.

The chain has TRBV18 and TRBJ1-1, with no clear D. The CDR3 is 13 amino acids. CDR1 and CDR2 (germline): KGHSH, LQKENI. Trimming removed 6 bases from V and 2 bases from J, with 10 bases in between. CDR3 sequence reads: CASSLGINTEAFF. In nucleotides, the CDR3 is TGTGCCAGCTCCCTAGGAATAAACACTGAAGCTTTCTTT. The whole variable domain, filled in from reference TRBV18 and TRBJ1-1, reads NAGVMQNPRHLVRRRGQEARLRCSPMKGHSHVYWYRQLPEEGLKFMVYLQKENIIDESGMPKERFSAEFPKEGPSILRIQQVVRGDSAAYFCASSLGINTEAFFGQGTRLTVV.

This clonotype was observed a handful of times. The rearrangement joins TRBV20-1 to TRBJ2-5; no clear D gene. Trimming cost V 1 base and J 4 bases, with 4 bases left between them. Germline V gene lookup returns CDR1 DFQATT and CDR2 SNEGSKA (reference sequence). The CDR3 contains 11 residues. The CDR3 region has the DNA TGCAGTGCTAGAGGGCGAGAGACCCAGTACTTC. Protein sequence: CSARGRETQYF.

With respect to this clonotype: At one end, the junction sequence differs from germline, possibly due to a read error. The V and J genes are TRBV30 and TRBJ2-1; D is ambiguous. In germline, CDR1 is GTSNPN, CDR2 SVGIG (reference sequence). The CDR3 sequence is 13 residues long. Here the CDR3 DNA reads TGTGCCTGCGGTCGGACCCGTTACAAGGAGCAGTTCTTC. Its protein product is CACGRTRYKEQFF.

The chain has TRBV3-1 and TRBJ2-1, with 7 bases lining up with TRBD2. The V segment lost 2 bases and the J segment 10 bases; nucleotides outside the gene matches: 2. The CDR3 runs 12 residues. Looked up from germline, CDR1 is LGHDT and CDR2 is YNNKEL (reference sequence). Here the CDR3 reads CASSQMGGEQFF. DNA of the CDR3: TGTGCCAGCAGCCAAATGGGGGGGGAGCAGTTCTTC.

This clonotype was recorded once. The genes are TRBV29-1 and TRBJ1-1; D gene ambiguous. CDR3 length equals 13 residues. CDR1 is SQVTM and CDR2 is ANQGSEA in the germline V gene. The V end was cut by 6 bases, the J end by 6 bases, with 17 bases between. As DNA, the CDR3 is TGCAGCGTCCACGACGGTGTGTTCGCTGAAGCTTTCTTT. Encoded protein: CSVHDGVFAEAFF.

The V gene is TRBV6-1, the J gene TRBJ2-3; 8 bases map to TRBD2. The CDR3 covers 16 residues. With 5 bases clipped from V and 10 bases from J, the junction kept 17 bases outside the gene matches. The V gene's germline CDR1 is MNHNS and CDR2 SASEGT. The CDR3: CASSLTRTSGPGAQYF. Here the CDR3 DNA reads TGTGCCAGCAGTCTGACCCGAACTAGCGGCCCAGGGGCGCAGTATTTT.

CDR3 coding DNA: TGTGCCGGGGCGGCGGGACTCAACAATGAGCAGTTCTTC. Translated: CAGAAGLNNEQFF. The V call is TRBV30, the J call TRBJ2-1, with D tentatively TRBD2 (6 bases). The germline V and J ends were trimmed by 8 bases and 5 bases, with 16 bases remaining between them. CDR3 length: 13 residues. Germline CDR1 is GTSNPN and CDR2 is SVGIG (reference sequence).